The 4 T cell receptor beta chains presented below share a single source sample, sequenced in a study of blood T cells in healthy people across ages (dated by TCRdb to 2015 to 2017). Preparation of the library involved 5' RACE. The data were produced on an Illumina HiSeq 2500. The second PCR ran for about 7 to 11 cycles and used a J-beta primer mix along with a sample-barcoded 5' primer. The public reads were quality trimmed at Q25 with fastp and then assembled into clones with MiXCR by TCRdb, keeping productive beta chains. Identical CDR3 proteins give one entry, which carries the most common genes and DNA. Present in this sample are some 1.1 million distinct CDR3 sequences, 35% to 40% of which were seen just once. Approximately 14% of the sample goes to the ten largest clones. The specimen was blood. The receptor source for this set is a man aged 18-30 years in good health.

CDR3 residues: CASSQLPGKLFF. Written as DNA, the CDR3 is TGCGCCAGCAGCCAACTACCAGGGAAACTGTTTTTT. V usage is TRBV4-1 and J usage is TRBJ1-4; perhaps TRBD1 as D (5 bases). Trimming removed 2 bases at V and 11 bases at J, with 9 bases between. This CDR3 spans 12 amino acids. The V gene's germline CDR1 is MGHRA and CDR2 YSYEKL.

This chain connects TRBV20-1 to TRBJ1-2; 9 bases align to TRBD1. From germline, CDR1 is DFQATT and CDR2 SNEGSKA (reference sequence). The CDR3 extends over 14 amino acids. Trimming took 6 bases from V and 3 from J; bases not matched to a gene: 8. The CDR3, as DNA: TGCAGTGCGGGAACAGGGGGCAGAGACTATGGCTACACCTTC. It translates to CSAGTGGRDYGYTF.

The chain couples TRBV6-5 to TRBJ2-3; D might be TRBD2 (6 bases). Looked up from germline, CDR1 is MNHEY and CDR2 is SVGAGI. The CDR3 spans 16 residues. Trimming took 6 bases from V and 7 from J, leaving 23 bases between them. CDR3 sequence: CASSLNPGLLENTQYF. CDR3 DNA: TGTGCCAGCAGCTTAAACCCGGGACTCCTAGAGAATACGCAGTATTTT.

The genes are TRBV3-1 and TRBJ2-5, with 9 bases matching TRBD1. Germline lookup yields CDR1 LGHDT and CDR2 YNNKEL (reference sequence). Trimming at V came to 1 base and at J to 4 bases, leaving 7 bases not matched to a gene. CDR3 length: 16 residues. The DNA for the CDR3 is TGTGCCAGCAGCCAAGTTGGACAGGGGTCAGGAGAGACCCAGTACTTC. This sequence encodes CASSQVGQGSGETQYF.